This T cell receptor beta chain was sequenced in a study of identical twins. Germline V gene lookup returns CDR1 DFQATT and CDR2 SNEGSKA (reference sequence). The CDR3 runs 15 residues. V lost 4 bases to trimming and J lost 5 bases; unmatched junction nucleotides: 6. This clonotype was seen at least ten times. TCRdb itself ran the 5' RACE reads through MiXCR, one entry per CDR3 protein. The repertoire holds 640,000 or so distinct CDR3 sequences, with 5.5% to 6.5% as singletons. Sequenced: naive T cells sorted from blood. The chain links TRBV20-1 to TRBJ2-5, with 14 bases lining up with TRBD2. The TCR sequence derives from a young man in good health. The CDR3 DNA is TGCAGTGCTACACCTGGGACTAGCGGGAGTGAGACCCAGTACTTC. Its translation: CSATPGTSGSETQYF.